This TCR beta chain appears in the sequencing data of a study of cytomegalovirus exposure and HLA in healthy donors. Study-wide context: From about 179 million T cells, an earlier analysis saw roughly 120 million unique TCR beta sequences.

CDR3 length equals 13 residues. Germline loops: CDR1 LNHDA, CDR2 SQIVND (reference sequence). The ends were cut back, 2 bases at V and 7 bases at J, with 9 bases in the middle. Study-level results: With DRB1 most and HLA-C fewest, TCR association rates differed between HLA loci in a later analysis.

Concerning this clone itself: What it binds is not known.

The PCR ran on 60 Vbeta and 13 Jbeta primers. Profiled with immunoSEQ multiplex PCR; TCRdb holds only in-frame clones, not every one. The sample shows about 200,000 clones, 82% of them seen only once. The chain employs TRBV19 and TRBJ2-1; D remains ambiguous. The clonotype was recovered from a woman aged 50 to 60 in good health and CMV-seropositive. What was sequenced was PBMCs. The CDR3 sequence is CASSISETNEQFF. The CDR3 DNA sequence: TGTGCCAGTAGTATAAGCGAGACGAATGAGCAGTTCTTC.